Listed here is a single T cell receptor (beta chain). This entry belongs to a study of T cell changes during pregnancy in multiple sclerosis. TCRdb's table, derived via immunoSEQ multiplex PCR, lists solely in-frame clones and lacks some. The profile covers roughly 46,000 clones, with about 94% appearing a single time and roughly 4.3% taken by the ten largest. CDR3 length: 15 residues. CDR1 is SEHNR, CDR2 FQNEAQ, per germline (reference sequence). The V and J ends lost 6 bases and 5 bases, in that order; junction bases with no gene match: 11. The sequence was obtained from a female donor with multiple sclerosis, enrolled in a pregnancy study. This chain links TRBV7-9 with TRBJ2-7, with 9 nucleotides matching TRBD1. Sequences were derived from CD8+ T cells from peripheral blood mononuclear cells, sampled after pregnancy. This chain's CDR3 is CASSKSQGAFHEQYF. In DNA, the CDR3 is TGTGCCAGCAGTAAATCACAGGGGGCGTTCCACGAGCAGTACTTC.